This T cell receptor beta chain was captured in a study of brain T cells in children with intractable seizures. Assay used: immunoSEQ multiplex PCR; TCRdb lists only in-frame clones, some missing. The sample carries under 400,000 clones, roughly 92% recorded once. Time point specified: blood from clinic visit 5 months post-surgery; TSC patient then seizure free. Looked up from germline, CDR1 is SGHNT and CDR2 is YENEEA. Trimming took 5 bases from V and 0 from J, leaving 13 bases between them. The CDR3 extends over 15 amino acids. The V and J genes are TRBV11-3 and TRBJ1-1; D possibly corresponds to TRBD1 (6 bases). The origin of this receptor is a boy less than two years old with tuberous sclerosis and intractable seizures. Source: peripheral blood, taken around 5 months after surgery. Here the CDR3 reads CASSIYRDMNTEAFF. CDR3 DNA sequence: TGTGCCAGCAGCATATACAGGGATATGAACACTGAAGCTTTCTTT.